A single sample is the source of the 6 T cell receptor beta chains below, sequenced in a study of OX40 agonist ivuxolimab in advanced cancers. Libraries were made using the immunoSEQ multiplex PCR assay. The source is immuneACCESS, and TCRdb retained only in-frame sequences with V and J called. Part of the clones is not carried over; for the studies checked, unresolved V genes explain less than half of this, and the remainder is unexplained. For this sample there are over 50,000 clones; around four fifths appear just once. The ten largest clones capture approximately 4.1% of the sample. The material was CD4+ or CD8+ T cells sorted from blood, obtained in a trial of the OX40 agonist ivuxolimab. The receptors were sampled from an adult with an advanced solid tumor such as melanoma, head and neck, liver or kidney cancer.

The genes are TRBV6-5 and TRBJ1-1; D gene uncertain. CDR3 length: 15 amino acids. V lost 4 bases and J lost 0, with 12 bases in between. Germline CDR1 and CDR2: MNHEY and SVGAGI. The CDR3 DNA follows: TGTGCCAGCAGTTTACTTCACTACTTGAACACTGAAGCTTTCTTT. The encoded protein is CASSLLHYLNTEAFF.

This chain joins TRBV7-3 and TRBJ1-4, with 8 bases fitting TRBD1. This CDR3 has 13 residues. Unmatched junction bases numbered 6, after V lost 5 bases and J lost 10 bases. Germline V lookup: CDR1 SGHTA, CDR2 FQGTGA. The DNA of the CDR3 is TGTGCCAGCAGCACGGACAGGGAGGGAAAACTGTTTTTT. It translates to CASSTDREGKLFF.

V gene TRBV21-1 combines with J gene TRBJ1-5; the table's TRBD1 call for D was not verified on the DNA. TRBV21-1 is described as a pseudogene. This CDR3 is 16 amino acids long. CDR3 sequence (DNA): TGTGCCAGCCCCCCTCAGAGACAGGAAGGGAATCAGCCCCAGCATTTT. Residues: CASPPQRQEGNQPQHF.

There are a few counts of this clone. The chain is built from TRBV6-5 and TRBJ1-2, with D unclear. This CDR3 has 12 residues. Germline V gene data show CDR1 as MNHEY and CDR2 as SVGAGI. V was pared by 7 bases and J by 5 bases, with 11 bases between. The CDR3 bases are TGTGCCAGCAAAACCGTGGAGTATGGCTACACCTTC. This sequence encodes CASKTVEYGYTF.

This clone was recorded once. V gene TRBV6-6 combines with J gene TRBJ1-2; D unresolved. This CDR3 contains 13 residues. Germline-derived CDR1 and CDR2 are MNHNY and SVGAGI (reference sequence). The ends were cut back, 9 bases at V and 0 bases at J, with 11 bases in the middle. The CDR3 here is CASSRQSNYGYTF. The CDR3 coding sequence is TGTGCCAGTTCGCGGCAGTCTAACTATGGCTACACCTTC.

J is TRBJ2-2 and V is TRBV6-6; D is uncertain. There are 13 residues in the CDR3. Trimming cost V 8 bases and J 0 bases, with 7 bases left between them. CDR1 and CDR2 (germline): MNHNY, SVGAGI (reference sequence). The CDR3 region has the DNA TGTGCCAGCGCCAGAACGAACACCGGGGAGCTGTTTTTT. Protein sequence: CASARTNTGELFF.